The source of this T cell receptor beta chain is a study of blood T cells in healthy people across ages (dated by TCRdb to about 2015). General notes on the study: In model experiments, template switching captured about one uniquely barcoded TCR beta cDNA molecule for every two T cells. To track age-related changes in TCR beta repertoire diversity, the study relied on deep sequencing normalized with unique cDNA molecular identifiers. Four age groups were formed from the donors: young (average approximately 15 years), middle-aged (around 39), aged (about 62) and long-lived (82). To avoid experimental bias, donors of different ages were distributed randomly across sequencing lanes. Two additional independent replicas of 1 million unique cDNA reads from the same blood draw were analyzed for two donors (one aged 18 to 30 and one aged 80 or older). What the study reported, not specific to this receptor: Conclusive comparison of naive and antigen-experienced compartments was prevented by the profiling of bulk unsorted PBMCs. Because the CMV infection status of the donors was unknown, age-related changes in expanded clonotypes may potentially have been confounded. Estimates of total diversity based on one million sequenced T cells were considered lower bounds and underestimates. As age increased, observed TCR beta diversity per million T cells dropped in a roughly linear way, and a significant reduction was already evident by age 40. Compared with the aged group, more naive CD4+ T cells, fewer expanded clones and increased TCR diversity were shown by the long-lived group, suggesting age selection. There was a strong correlation between observed TCR beta diversity and the percentage of naive T cells measured by flow cytometry.

This clonotype appeared a few times. The antigen it binds to is not known. No base quality values were provided; no much bigger clone lies one nucleotide off. Library preparation used 5' RACE. Sequenced on an Illumina HiSeq 2500. A second PCR of about 6 to 11 cycles was performed with a sample-barcoded 5' primer and a J-beta primer mix. Each TCR beta cDNA molecule received a unique molecular identifier from a template-switch 5' adaptor carrying 12 random nucleotides. Each sample yielded at least 2.5 million CDR3-containing paired-end reads. The Mint cDNA synthesis kit, primed by a TRBC-specific oligonucleotide, was used to synthesize first-strand cDNA from all RNA. All cDNA was treated with uracil-DNA glycosylase and then went through a first 18-cycle PCR with the universal primers M1SS and BC2_uni_R. The study's processing was this. Normalization of each sample was performed by random selection of 1 million high-quality reads, each carrying a distinct molecular identifier. Instead of being binned into consensus sequences, reads that shared molecular identifiers were thrown out. MiTCR, set to a Q25 quality threshold and the strictest error-elimination algorithm, was used for CDR3 identification, clonotype clustering and error correction. A nonparametric unseen species model with Euler transformation was used to estimate lower-bound total TCR beta diversity. In-frame beta chains were kept once TCRdb had trimmed the public reads at Q25 with fastp and called clones with MiXCR. Rows are unified per CDR3 protein, each entry keeping the most common DNA and genes. The V and J calls reflect TCRdb's pipeline rather than the authors' work. This sample is represented by over 1.5 million distinct CDR3 sequences; 49% of them were singletons. Over 2% of the sample goes to the ten largest clones.

The donors were roughly 38 Caucasian individuals from Russia, aged about 6 to 100 years, who were systemically healthy. Approximately 9.3 milliliters of peripheral blood were collected from each donor into EDTA-treated Vacutainer tubes. PBMCs were isolated by Ficoll-Paque density-gradient centrifugation, with at least 6 million obtained per sample. Trizol reagent was used to extract total RNA from PBMCs, with at least 6 micrograms per sample. Naive CD45RAhigh/CD27high T cell percentages were measured by flow cytometry on a PBMC aliquot from every donor. This TCR derives from a woman in her thirties or forties in good health. The sequenced sample consisted of blood.

Here is the DNA: TGTGCCAGCAGCTCCGAACCGGGGGTGGTGGTCAAAAACATTCAGTACTTC. Protein translation: CASSSEPGVVVKNIQYF. The receptor chain draws on TRBV7-2 and TRBJ2-4, and possibly TRBD2, on 6 matching bases. The CDR3 covers 17 residues, taking in both the cysteine and the phenylalanine. Of all the DNA, just the CDR3 is kept, 51 bases in frame from base 1. The germline V gene yields SGHTA for CDR1 and FQGNSA for CDR2. Between the V and J ends, shortened by 4 bases and 3 bases respectively, the junction contains 19 bases.